The next 28 T cell receptor beta chains were all read from a single sample in a study of read filtering for tumor transcriptome and immune sequencing. From 400 to 450 ng of RNA, a library with molecular barcoded alpha/delta and beta/gamma adaptors was made. TCRdb re-called the reads with MiXCR, one entry per CDR3 protein. The sample shows around 58,000 distinct CDR3 sequences, more than 11% of them seen only once. The sequenced sample was a population of CD138-negative cells sorted from bone marrow. These receptors originate from a donor aged 40 or over with multiple myeloma.

Concerning this clonotype: This may stem from a read error, because a much larger clone lies one nucleotide away. The chain links TRBV5-1 to TRBJ2-2; weak D call: TRBD2 (5 bases). Germline lookup yields CDR1 SGHRS and CDR2 YFSETQ. There are 13 residues in the CDR3. Trimming shortened V by 6 bases and J by 7 bases, and 13 bases separated the two germline ends. The CDR3 spells CASNLTGIGELFF. DNA of the CDR3: TGCGCCAGCAACCTAACGGGGATCGGGGAGCTGTTTTTT.

The genes are TRBV29-1 and TRBJ2-5, with D possibly being TRBD1 (5 bases). The V end was cut by 2 bases, the J end by 10 bases, with 17 bases between. Germline CDR1 and CDR2: SQVTM and ANQGSEA. CDR3 length equals 13 residues. In nucleotides, the CDR3 is TGCAGCGTTGAAATTGCATCAGTAGGGGACCAGTACTTC. It is translated as CSVEIASVGDQYF.

J is TRBJ2-1 and V is TRBV12-3 or TRBV12-4, with 7 bases aligning to TRBD1. V gave up 3 bases and J gave up 8 bases; unmatched junction bases: 10. This CDR3 spans 15 amino acids. The DNA for the CDR3 is TGTGCCAGCAGTTTCAAGACAGGGTTGGGCTATGAGCAGTTCTTC. Amino acid sequence: CASSFKTGLGYEQFF.

This clonotype was detected a few times. The CDR3: CASSPTAGTGNTEAFF. CDR3 nucleotide sequence: TGCGCCAGCAGCCCTACCGCGGGGACAGGGAACACTGAAGCTTTCTTT. The rearrangement joins TRBV5-1 to TRBJ1-1; TRBD1 matches 8 bases. The CDR3 is made up of 16 amino acids. Looked up from germline, CDR1 is SGHRS and CDR2 is YFSETQ. V shed 4 bases and J 1 base; nucleotides not matched to a gene: 9.

This clonotype showed up just a few times. The V gene is TRBV29-1, the J gene TRBJ2-1; TRBD2 might be the D (6 bases). The J call may be in error: the DNA end matches TRBJ2-7 better. The germline gives CDR1 SQVTM, CDR2 ANQGSEA. The CDR3 loop spans 13 amino acids. The CDR3 DNA reads as TGCAGCGTCCGGGACTCCACCTACAATGGGCAGTACTTC. Translating it yields CSVRDSTYNGQYF.

This clonotype has just a few counts. The rearrangement joins TRBV6-2 or TRBV6-3 to TRBJ2-2; D may be TRBD2 (6 bases). V lost 7 bases and J lost 4, with 13 bases in between. CDR1 MNHEY and CDR2 SVGEGT come from the germline V gene. CDR3 length: 14 residues. CDR3 sequence reads: CASTHGEVTGELFF. DNA for the CDR3: TGTGCCAGCACCCACGGGGAGGTCACCGGGGAGCTGTTTTTT.

This clonotype was detected ten times or more. This chain joins TRBV11-2 and TRBJ2-1, with 8 bases fitting TRBD2. The V segment lost 2 bases and the J segment 8 bases; nucleotides outside the gene matches: 14. Germline V lookup: CDR1 SGHAT, CDR2 FQNNGV. The length of the CDR3 is 17 residues. CDR3 residues: CASSLSMTSGLGDEQFF. Here the CDR3 DNA reads TGTGCCAGCAGCTTATCCATGACTTCGGGACTAGGTGATGAGCAGTTCTTC.

This clonotype was found many times. The chain joins TRBV10-3 to TRBJ1-5; the match to TRBD1 covers 7 bases. The length of the CDR3 is 16 residues. Germline assignment: CDR1 ENHRY and CDR2 SYGVKD. V lost 6 bases to trimming and J lost 9 bases; unmatched junction nucleotides: 17. The CDR3 loop is CAIRATGDPFRTPQHF. In DNA form, the CDR3 reads TGTGCCATCAGGGCTACAGGGGACCCCTTCCGCACGCCCCAGCATTTT.

This clonotype occurred many times. This chain links TRBV3-1 with TRBJ2-7; 7 positions match TRBD1. CDR3 length equals 14 residues. CDR1 and CDR2 from the germline V gene are LGHDT and YNNKEL (reference sequence). V was pared by 4 bases and J by 1 base, with 4 bases of the junction left unmatched. The CDR3 DNA reads TGTGCCAGCAGCCGACAGGGAAGTTCCTACGAGCAGTACTTC. It encodes CASSRQGSSYEQYF.

This clonotype was counted ten times or more. The chain uses TRBV7-2 and TRBJ2-1, with unresolved D. Per the germline V gene, CDR1 is SGHTA and CDR2 is FQGNSA. This CDR3 region has 13 residues. The V gene lost 5 bases and the J gene lost 5 bases, with 10 bases spanning the gap. CDR3 region: CASSARSDNEQFF. The DNA for the CDR3 is TGTGCCAGCAGCGCCCGTAGTGACAATGAGCAGTTCTTC.

This clonotype turned up a few times. A read error is possible here, since a much larger clone lies one base away. The J gene is TRBJ2-7, the V gene TRBV18; D is undetermined. Germline lookup yields CDR1 KGHSH and CDR2 LQKENI. CDR3 length equals 14 residues. This CDR3 reads CASPPSPIVYEQYF. The CDR3 nucleotides read TGTGCCAGCCCACCTTCTCCGATCGTGTACGAGCAGTACTTC.

This clonotype was picked up many times. V is TRBV12-5 and J is TRBJ2-1, with 7 nucleotides matching TRBD1. J gave up 4 bases and V 5 bases, and 5 bases lay outside the gene matches. Per the germline V gene, CDR1 is LGHNT and CDR2 is FRNRAP. The CDR3 spans 14 residues. CDR3 nucleotides: TGTGCTAGTGGTCAGGGGGTTACTTACAATGAGCAGTTCTTC. Translated: CASGQGVTYNEQFF.

Ten or more counts support this clonotype. CDR3 nucleotides: TGTGCCAGCAGACAACAAGGTGGCTCCTACAATGAGCAGTTCTTC. Translated: CASRQQGGSYNEQFF. This chain joins TRBV12-3 or TRBV12-4 and TRBJ2-1; D unclear. The CDR3 sequence is 15 residues long. V was pared by 6 bases and J by 0 bases, with 12 bases between.

This clonotype has ten or more counts. The rearrangement joins TRBV7-9 to TRBJ2-7; D possibly uses TRBD1 or TRBD2 (5 bases each). There are 15 residues in the CDR3. Germline V lookup: CDR1 SEHNR, CDR2 FQNEAQ (reference sequence). V lost 5 bases, J lost 0 bases, and 14 bases lay in between. The CDR3 nucleotides read TGTGCCAGCAGCGATCAAACGGGACCCTCCTACGAGCAGTACTTC. Amino acids: CASSDQTGPSYEQYF.

The J gene is TRBJ2-7, the V gene TRBV3-1, with TRBD2 matching 8 bases. Germline-derived CDR1 and CDR2 are LGHDT and YNNKEL (reference sequence). The CDR3 runs 15 residues. The ends lost 1 base at V and 2 bases at J; junction bases unmatched: 4. CDR3 in amino acids: CASSQVGTRPYEQYF. Here the CDR3 DNA reads TGTGCCAGCAGCCAAGTGGGGACTAGACCCTACGAGCAGTACTTC.

This clonotype has a handful of counts. The rearrangement uses TRBV29-1 and TRBJ2-1; no definite D call. This CDR3 is built from 8 residues. CDR1 and CDR2 (germline): SQVTM, ANQGSEA. V shed 3 bases and J shed 15 bases, with 6 bases lying between them. The CDR3: CSVDSGFF. CDR3 DNA: TGCAGCGTTGACTCGGGGTTCTTC.

Note on this clonotype: This may stem from a read error, because a much larger clone lies one nucleotide away. This chain links TRBV3-1 with TRBJ2-2, with D perhaps given as TRBD1 or TRBD2 (5 bases each). Per germline, CDR1 LGHDT and CDR2 YNNKEL (reference sequence). There are 15 residues in the CDR3. The CDR3 is CASSPRDGNTGELSF. The DNA for the CDR3 is TGTGCCAGCAGCCCCAGGGACGGGAACACCGGGGAGCTGTCTTTT.

In regard to this clonotype: One base away lies a much larger clone, so this may be a sequencing read error. This chain uses TRBV2 with TRBJ2-2; a possible D gene is TRBD2 (5 bases). V lost 8 bases and J lost 7, with 17 bases in between. In germline, CDR1 is SNHLY, CDR2 FYNNEI. The CDR3 loop spans 14 amino acids. CDR3 sequence reads: CASEASSVGGELFF. The CDR3 DNA is TGTGCCAGCGAGGCTAGCAGTGTTGGCGGGGAGCTGTTTTTT.

A word on this clonotype: Lacking the conserved final phenylalanine or tryptophan, this CDR3 likely reflects a read error. This chain uses TRBV28 with TRBJ2-1; D is unresolved. CDR1 is MDHEN, CDR2 SYDVKM, per germline. The germline V and J ends were trimmed by 6 bases and 4 bases, with 13 bases remaining between them. The CDR3 consists of 14 residues. CDR3 DNA sequence: TGTGCCAGCAGCCAATTAGGTGGATACAATGAGCAGTTCCTC. It encodes CASSQLGGYNEQFL.

This chain uses TRBV19 with TRBJ2-1; 12 nucleotides match TRBD2. Germline V lookup: CDR1 LNHDA, CDR2 SQIVND (reference sequence). CDR3 length: 20 residues. The V gene end was trimmed by 7 bases and the J gene end by 9 bases; junction bases not matched to a gene: 25. CDR3 in amino acids: CASTSRGLAGGHRETGEQFF. CDR3 DNA sequence: TGTGCCAGTACCTCCCGCGGCCTAGCGGGAGGGCACAGGGAGACCGGTGAGCAGTTCTTC.

This clonotype was picked up many times. This chain uses TRBV12-3 or TRBV12-4 with TRBJ2-1; D tentatively fits TRBD1 or TRBD2 (6 bases each). V was trimmed by 5 bases and J by 3 bases, leaving 14 bases between them. The CDR3 extends over 15 amino acids. CDR3 DNA: TGTGCCAGCAGTGCCGTCGGGGGACACTACAATGAGCAGTTCTTC. This encodes CASSAVGGHYNEQFF.

The chain recombines TRBV10-3 with TRBJ2-7; D perhaps matches TRBD1 (5 bases). Germline-derived CDR1 and CDR2 are ENHRY and SYGVKD. V was pared by 5 bases and J by 7 bases, with 18 bases between. This CDR3 spans 14 amino acids. CDR3 sequence: CAISPPGSREEQYF. The CDR3 DNA reads as TGTGCCATCAGTCCCCCAGGGTCCAGAGAGGAGCAGTACTTC.

This clonotype has at least ten counts. The gene calls are TRBV18 and TRBJ2-2, with a tentative D call TRBD2 (6 bases). The germline V and J ends were trimmed by 2 bases and 5 bases, with 18 bases remaining between them. The CDR3 has 17 amino acids. The germline CDR1 and CDR2 sequences are KGHSH and LQKENI. CDR3 DNA: TGTGCCAGCTCACCATCCGCAGGAGGGCTGGGAACCGGGGAGCTGTTTTTT. Residues: CASSPSAGGLGTGELFF. The complete variable domain, with remaining parts taken from reference TRBV18 and TRBJ2-2, reads NAGVMQNPRHLVRRRGQEARLRCSPMKGHSHVYWYRQLPEEGLKFMVYLQKENIIDESGMPKERFSAEFPKEGPSILRIQQVVRGDSAAYFCASSPSAGGLGTGELFFGEGSRLTVL.

This clonotype was detected many times. The V and J genes are TRBV20-1 and TRBJ2-2; the match to TRBD2 covers 10 bases. V shed 7 bases and J 3 bases; nucleotides not matched to a gene: 8. This CDR3 region has 15 residues. From germline, CDR1 is DFQATT and CDR2 SNEGSKA (reference sequence). As DNA, the CDR3 is TGCAGTGTCCAGCGGGAGGGTCGGTACACCGGGGAGCTGTTTTTT. Protein: CSVQREGRYTGELFF.

This clonotype was counted ten times or more. The chain is built from TRBV11-2 and TRBJ1-1, with 8 bases lining up with TRBD1. CDR3 size: 15 residues. The ends lost 5 bases at V and 2 bases at J; junction bases unmatched: 7. The germline V gene has CDR1 SGHAT and CDR2 FQNNGV. The CDR3 region has the DNA TGTGCCAGCAGCCAAGGGACAGGAGTTAACACTGAAGCTTTCTTT. Encoded protein: CASSQGTGVNTEAFF.

In this sample, this clonotype turned up many times. This sequence joins TRBV29-1 and TRBJ1-1; D may be TRBD1 (6 bases). Germline loops: CDR1 SQVTM, CDR2 ANQGSEA. CDR3 length equals 13 residues. V was pared by 6 bases and J by 3 bases, with 14 bases between. As DNA, the CDR3 is TGCAGCGTCGTCCGGGGGCAATACACTGAAGCTTTCTTT. It translates to CSVVRGQYTEAFF.

V usage is TRBV13 and J usage is TRBJ2-7; 11 bases align to TRBD2. This CDR3 region has 15 residues. The junction had 6 bases not matched to a gene; V was cut back by 5 bases and J by 3 bases. From germline, CDR1 is PRHDT and CDR2 FYEKMQ (reference sequence). CDR3 residues: CASSATGTSGYEQYF. CDR3 nucleotides: TGTGCCAGCAGCGCTACCGGGACTAGCGGCTACGAGCAGTACTTC. The full variable domain, with the rest looked up from reference TRBV13 and TRBJ2-7, is AAGVIQSPRHLIKEKRETATLKCYPIPRHDTVYWYQQGPGQDPQFLISFYEKMQSDKGSIPDRFSAQQFSDYHSELNMSSLELGDSALYFCASSATGTSGYEQYFGPGTRLTVT.

This clonotype was seen many times. The V gene is TRBV5-6, the J gene TRBJ2-5; D perhaps matches TRBD1 (6 bases). CDR1 is SGHDT, CDR2 YYEEEE, per germline. This CDR3 is built from 13 residues. Trimming took 0 bases from V and 5 from J, leaving 8 bases between them. In DNA form, the CDR3 reads TGTGCCAGCAGCTTGGAGGGGGTGGAGACCCAGTACTTC. Its translation is CASSLEGVETQYF.